These 3 T cell receptor beta chains were all obtained from the same sample, sequenced in a study of CD8 T cells in Susac syndrome. RNA, at about 0.45 to 1 ug, was reverse transcribed with random hexamers. From the immunoSEQ multiplex PCR reads, TCRdb called clonotypes with MiXCR, one entry per CDR3 protein. The table lists about 60,000 distinct CDR3 sequences, 90% to 95% of them singletons. The specimen sequenced was CD8+ T cells from PBMCs. Receptors were obtained from a human donor in good health.

This clonotype was recorded once. The V gene is TRBV20-1, the J gene TRBJ2-7, with a weak D call TRBD1 (5 bases). The CDR3 runs to 13 residues. The V and J ends lost 3 bases and 0 bases respectively, with 9 bases between them. The V gene's germline CDR1 is DFQATT and CDR2 SNEGSKA (reference sequence). The CDR3 DNA reads TGCAGTGCTAGGGGGCTGGGCTCCTACGAGCAGTACTTC. Translating gives CSARGLGSYEQYF.

V gene TRBV19 combines with J gene TRBJ1-2; TRBD1 matches at 8 bases. Germline V CDR1 and CDR2: LNHDA, SQIVND (reference sequence). The CDR3 is made up of 14 amino acids. Trimming cost V 7 bases and J 5 bases; bases outside gene matches: 9. The CDR3 reads CASNDRTGWYGYTF. The CDR3, as DNA: TGTGCCAGTAACGACCGGACAGGGTGGTATGGCTACACCTTC. Full variable domain (outside the CDR3, taken from reference TRBV19 and TRBJ1-2): DGGITQSPKYLFRKEGQNVTLSCEQNLNHDAMYWYRQDPGQGLRLIYYSQIVNDFQKGDIAEGYSVSREKKESFPLTVTSAQKNPTAFYLCASNDRTGWYGYTFGSGTRLTVV.

V and J are TRBV19 and TRBJ1-2; TRBD1 matches 8 bases. After removal of 5 bases from V and 5 bases from J, the junction contained 7 bases not matched to a gene. CDR3 length equals 14 residues. Germline CDR1 reads LNHDA; CDR2 reads SQIVND (reference sequence). The chain's CDR3 is CASSADGQGYGYTF. CDR3 coding DNA: TGTGCCAGTAGTGCAGACGGACAGGGATATGGCTACACCTTC.